Listed here are 22 T cell receptor beta chains from one sample, sequenced in a study of cytotoxic CD8 clonotypes in ibrutinib-treated CLL. Profiling relied on immunoSEQ multiplex PCR, and the TCRdb table lists in-frame clones only, not all of them. Of about 130,000 clones listed, 75% to 85% are singletons. The sample was PBMCs, taken after 12 months of ibrutinib treatment. The source is a human donor with chronic lymphocytic leukemia.

The genes are TRBV7-2 and TRBJ2-5; D unclear. V dropped 3 bases and J dropped 1 base, with 12 bases sitting between them. CDR3 length equals 15 residues. The germline gives CDR1 SGHTA, CDR2 FQGNSA. As DNA, the CDR3 is TGTGCCAGCAGCTTCTATGGGCAGGCCCAAGAGACCCAGTACTTC. As protein: CASSFYGQAQETQYF.

This rearrangement joins TRBV27 to TRBJ1-1; the D gene is possibly TRBD1 (5 bases). CDR1 and CDR2 (germline): MNHEY, SMNVEV (reference sequence). The CDR3 totals 15 residues. Trimming removed 0 bases at V and 4 bases at J, with 12 bases between. The chain's CDR3 is CASSLSWGVGTEAFF. CDR3 bases: TGTGCCAGCAGTTTATCGTGGGGCGTCGGCACTGAAGCTTTCTTT.

J is TRBJ2-7 and V is TRBV28; 8 bases match TRBD1. The germline CDR1 and CDR2 sequences are MDHEN and SYDVKM. With 3 bases clipped from V and 7 bases from J, the junction kept 11 bases outside the gene matches. This CDR3 region has 15 residues. The CDR3: CASSFWGQGAREQYF. CDR3 nucleotides: TGTGCCAGCAGTTTCTGGGGGCAGGGGGCGAGGGAGCAGTACTTC.

The chain joins TRBV21-1 to TRBJ2-7; TRBD2, as called in the table, went unchecked against the DNA. TRBV21-1 is designated a pseudogene. This CDR3 comprises 18 residues. The DNA of the CDR3 is TGTGCCAGCAGCAAAGCAGACAGTACCGGGACTAGATCCTACGAGCAGTACTTC. Amino acids: CASSKADSTGTRSYEQYF.

CDR3 nucleotide sequence: TGTGCCATCTCCCGGGGGATTGGAGCCACTGAAGCTTTCTTT. It yields the protein CAISRGIGATEAFF. The chain employs TRBV10-3 and TRBJ1-1, with D possibly TRBD1 on 5 matching bases. The ends were cut back, 8 bases at V and 4 bases at J, with 17 bases in the middle. The CDR3 totals 14 residues. CDR1 and CDR2 (germline): ENHRY, SYGVKD.

The chain is built from TRBV7-9 and TRBJ2-1; a possible D gene is TRBD2 (6 bases). Germline CDR1 is SEHNR and CDR2 is FQNEAQ (reference sequence). There are 15 residues in the CDR3. The V gene lost 5 bases and the J gene lost 5 bases, with 16 bases spanning the gap. The CDR3 spells CASSLSGTLNNEQFF. The CDR3 DNA follows: TGTGCCAGCAGCCTCTCCGGGACTCTAAACAATGAGCAGTTCTTC.

V and J are TRBV4-1 and TRBJ2-3; D unresolved. Trimming shortened V by 5 bases and J by 4 bases, and 10 bases separated the two germline ends. The CDR3 is made up of 13 amino acids. CDR1 and CDR2 (germline): MGHRA, YSYEKL. The CDR3 sequence is CASSVETADTQYF. Here the CDR3 DNA reads TGCGCCAGCAGCGTTGAGACTGCAGATACGCAGTATTTT.

The chain employs TRBV6-5 and TRBJ1-3; 7 nucleotides match TRBD1. The junction had 6 bases not matched to a gene; V was cut back by 7 bases and J by 0 bases. This CDR3 comprises 15 residues. Germline V gives CDR1 MNHEY, CDR2 SVGAGI. CDR3 region: CASKADRDSGNTIYF. CDR3 nucleotides: TGTGCCAGCAAAGCAGACAGGGACTCTGGAAACACCATATATTTT.

The V gene is TRBV27, the J gene TRBJ2-7; 7 bases map to TRBD2. Germline V gene lookup returns CDR1 MNHEY and CDR2 SMNVEV (reference sequence). There are 15 residues in the CDR3. The J segment lost 2 bases and the V segment lost 5 bases, leaving 9 bases of the junction unmatched. The CDR3: CASSRQSGTPYEQYF. CDR3 in DNA: TGTGCCAGCAGTAGGCAAAGCGGGACGCCCTACGAGCAGTACTTC.

The chain carries TRBV10-3 and TRBJ2-2, with 11 bases identical to TRBD2. V lost 10 bases and J lost 6; bases outside the gene matches: 4. Germline CDR1 and CDR2: ENHRY and SYGVKD. CDR3 size: 13 residues. The CDR3 DNA follows: TGTGCCAGTACTAGCGGGAGTGCCGGGGAGCTGTTTTTT. It specifies CASTSGSAGELFF.

The CDR3 DNA is TGTGCCTGGAGTGGGGGGTTTGGTCAGCCCCAGCATTTT. Its translation is CAWSGGFGQPQHF. This chain connects TRBV30 to TRBJ1-5; maybe TRBD1 (5 bases). This CDR3 has 13 amino acids. Germline CDR1 reads GTSNPN; CDR2 reads SVGIG (reference sequence). Trimming took 1 base from V and 6 from J, leaving 10 bases between them.

The rearrangement uses TRBV5-1 and TRBJ2-3, with 15 bases aligning to TRBD2. V was clipped by 4 bases and J by 5 bases; unmatched bases: 5. This CDR3 contains 16 residues. Germline V gene sequence: CDR1 SGHRS, CDR2 YFSETQ. In DNA, the CDR3 is TGCGCCAGCAGCCCAGGACTAGCGGGAGGGCAAGATACGCAGTATTTT. Its protein product is CASSPGLAGGQDTQYF.

This chain links TRBV12-5 with TRBJ2-3; 8 nucleotides line up with TRBD2. Germline V gene lookup returns CDR1 LGHNT and CDR2 FRNRAP. V was clipped by 6 bases and J by 4 bases; unmatched bases: 15. The CDR3 spans 17 residues. This CDR3 is CASGFSEVAGWPDTQYF. CDR3 coding DNA: TGTGCTAGTGGATTTTCGGAGGTAGCGGGATGGCCAGATACGCAGTATTTT.

This chain links TRBV27 with TRBJ2-3; D unresolved. The CDR3 covers 16 residues. Trimming shortened V by 2 bases and J by 0 bases, and 12 bases separated the two germline ends. Germline V gives CDR1 MNHEY, CDR2 SMNVEV (reference sequence). The CDR3 loop reads CASSLRRNLSTDTQYF. The CDR3 DNA follows: TGTGCCAGCAGTTTAAGGCGGAACCTTAGCACAGATACGCAGTATTTT.

The CDR3 loop is CASSYLSGGAEGYTF. CDR3 in DNA: TGTGCCAGCAGTTACTTGTCGGGGGGCGCGGAAGGCTACACCTTC. This chain uses TRBV6-5 with TRBJ1-2; D possibly corresponds to TRBD1 (6 bases). Germline loops: CDR1 MNHEY, CDR2 SVGAGI. Trimming left V 1 base short and J 8 bases short, with 17 bases between. The CDR3 is made up of 15 amino acids.

This clone has a single count. CDR3 DNA sequence: TGCGCCAGCAGCCAAGAGGGGGAGTCGTTGACCGGGGAGCTGTTTTTT. Translating gives CASSQEGESLTGELFF. This chain joins TRBV4-1 and TRBJ2-2; D might be TRBD1 or TRBD2, each matching 5 bases. V was cut by 0 bases and J by 5 bases, with 13 bases left in between. The CDR3 is 16 residues long. Germline-derived CDR1 and CDR2 are MGHRA and YSYEKL.

The rearrangement uses TRBV4-3 and TRBJ2-5, with TRBD2 identical over 15 bases. The V and J ends lost 3 bases and 5 bases, in that order; junction bases with no gene match: 1. CDR1 and CDR2 from the germline V gene are LGHNA and YSLEER. The CDR3 is made up of 15 amino acids. CDR3 DNA sequence: TGCGCCAGCAGCCACGGGACTAGCGGGAGGGAGACCCAGTACTTC. It translates to CASSHGTSGRETQYF.

The CDR3 bases are TGTGCCAGCAGTTTCGCGGACAGGGATTATGGCTACACCTTC. Protein product: CASSFADRDYGYTF. The chain employs TRBV27 and TRBJ1-2; 8 bases line up with TRBD1. The V segment lost 3 bases and the J segment 5 bases; nucleotides outside the gene matches: 5. The CDR3 is made up of 14 amino acids. Germline V gene data show CDR1 as MNHEY and CDR2 as SMNVEV (reference sequence).

The chain couples TRBV5-4 to TRBJ2-2; TRBD1 aligns across 8 bases. Losses at the gene ends were 0 bases for V and 4 bases for J; bases not matched to a gene: 8. CDR3 length: 17 residues. Germline lookup yields CDR1 SGHNT and CDR2 YYREEE (reference sequence). CDR3 loop: CASSLGGTGGITGELFF. CDR3 DNA: TGTGCCAGCAGCTTGGGCGGTACAGGGGGAATCACCGGGGAGCTGTTTTTT.

The V and J genes are TRBV13 and TRBJ2-7; TRBD1 might be the D (5 bases). The CDR3 runs to 14 residues. From germline, CDR1 is PRHDT and CDR2 FYEKMQ (reference sequence). V shed 4 bases and J shed 2 bases, with 12 bases lying between them. The chain's CDR3 is CASSSSDIPYEQYF. CDR3 DNA sequence: TGTGCCAGCAGCTCCTCGGACATACCCTACGAGCAGTACTTC.

The chain couples TRBV9 to TRBJ1-2; 7 bases match TRBD1. Germline loops: CDR1 SGDLS, CDR2 YYNGEE. V lost 2 bases to trimming and J lost 4 bases; unmatched junction nucleotides: 14. This CDR3 has 17 residues. CDR3 sequence reads: CASSVRRQGTLPYGYTF. In DNA, the CDR3 is TGTGCCAGCAGCGTGAGAAGACAGGGAACTTTGCCCTATGGCTACACCTTC.

V and J are TRBV4-3 and TRBJ1-2, with a possible D match to TRBD1 (5 bases). The CDR3 consists of 16 residues. Trimming pared 2 bases from V and 5 bases from J, leaving 18 bases between. Germline-derived CDR1 and CDR2 are LGHNA and YSLEER. DNA of the CDR3: TGCGCCAGCAGCCAACACAGCCGGGACCCTGGGTATGGCTACACCTTC. Translating it yields CASSQHSRDPGYGYTF.